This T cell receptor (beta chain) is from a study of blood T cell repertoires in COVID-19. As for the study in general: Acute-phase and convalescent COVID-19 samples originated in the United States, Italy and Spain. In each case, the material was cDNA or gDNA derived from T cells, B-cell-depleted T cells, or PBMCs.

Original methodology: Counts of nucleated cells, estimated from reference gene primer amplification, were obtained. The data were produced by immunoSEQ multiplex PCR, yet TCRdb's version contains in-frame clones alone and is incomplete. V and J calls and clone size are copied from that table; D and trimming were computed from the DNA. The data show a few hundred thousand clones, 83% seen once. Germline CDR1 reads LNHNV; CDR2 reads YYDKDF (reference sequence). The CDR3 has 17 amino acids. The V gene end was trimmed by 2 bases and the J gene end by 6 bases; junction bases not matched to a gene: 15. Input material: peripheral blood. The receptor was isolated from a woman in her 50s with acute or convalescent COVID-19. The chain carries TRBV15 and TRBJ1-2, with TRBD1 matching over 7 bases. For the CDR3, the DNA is TGTGCCACCAGCAGAAGAAGGTTCGACACAGGGGATGATGGCTACACCTTC. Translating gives CATSRRRFDTGDDGYTF.